This T cell receptor beta chain was profiled in a study of T-cell memory formation after mild COVID-19. From the 5' RACE reads, TCRdb called clonotypes with MiXCR, one entry per CDR3 protein. The table records some 320,000 distinct CDR3 sequences, approximately 15% of them present only once. Turning to this clonotype: Its antigen is currently unknown.

The CDR3 is made up of 16 amino acids. Germline loops: CDR1 SGHKS, CDR2 YYEKEE (reference sequence). The trim removed 4 bases at V and 7 bases at J, leaving 6 bases unmatched. Broader study findings: Clones that got smaller from day 15 to 85 had even CD4/CD8, while clones growing later tipped toward CD4+.

The sequenced sample was PBMCs or a T cell subset sorted from them (not recorded which). V is TRBV5-5 and J is TRBJ2-1; 15 bases match TRBD2. This sequence was found in a man aged 18 to 35 who had mild COVID-19 (a few samples of this study predate the infection). Cell type and time point are not known. The CDR3 is CASSKGLAGGQNEQFF. For the CDR3, the DNA is TGTGCCAGCAGCAAGGGACTAGCGGGGGGCCAGAATGAGCAGTTCTTC.